The source of this T cell receptor (beta chain) is a study of blood T cell repertoires in COVID-19. The method was immunoSEQ multiplex PCR; TCRdb's version includes in-frame clones alone and lacks a portion of them. The sample has approximately 59,000 clones; about 89% are singletons. Per germline, CDR1 SGHNT and CDR2 YENEEA. The V and J ends lost 5 bases and 1 base respectively, with 8 bases between them. The CDR3 runs 13 residues. This receptor was identified in a human donor in a cohort sampled during active COVID-19. Material: peripheral blood. The chain employs TRBV11-3 and TRBJ1-1, with D possibly matching TRBD1 (5 bases). CDR3 protein: CASSVQENTEAFF. CDR3 DNA sequence: TGTGCCAGCAGCGTACAGGAGAACACTGAAGCTTTCTTT.